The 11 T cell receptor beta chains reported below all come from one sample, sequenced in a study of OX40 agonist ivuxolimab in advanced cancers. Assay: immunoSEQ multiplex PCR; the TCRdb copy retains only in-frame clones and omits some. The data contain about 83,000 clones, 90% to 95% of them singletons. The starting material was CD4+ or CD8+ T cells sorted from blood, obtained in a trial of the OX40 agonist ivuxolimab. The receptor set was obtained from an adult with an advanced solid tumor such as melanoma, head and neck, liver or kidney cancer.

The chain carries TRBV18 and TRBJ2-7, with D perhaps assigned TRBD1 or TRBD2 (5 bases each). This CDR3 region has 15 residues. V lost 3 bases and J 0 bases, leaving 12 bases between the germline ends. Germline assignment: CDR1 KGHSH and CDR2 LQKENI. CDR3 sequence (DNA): TGTGCCAGCTCACCCTCTACGGGACCCTCCTACGAGCAGTACTTC. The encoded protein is CASSPSTGPSYEQYF. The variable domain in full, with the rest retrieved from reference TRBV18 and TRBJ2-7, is NAGVMQNPRHLVRRRGQEARLRCSPMKGHSHVYWYRQLPEEGLKFMVYLQKENIIDESGMPKERFSAEFPKEGPSILRIQQVVRGDSAAYFCASSPSTGPSYEQYFGPGTRLTVT.

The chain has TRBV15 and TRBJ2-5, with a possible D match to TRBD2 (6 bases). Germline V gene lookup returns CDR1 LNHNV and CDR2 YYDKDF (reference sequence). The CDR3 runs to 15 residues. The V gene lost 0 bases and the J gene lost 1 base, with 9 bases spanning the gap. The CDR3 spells CATSRDPGVQETQYF. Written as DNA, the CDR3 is TGTGCCACCAGCAGAGATCCGGGGGTCCAAGAGACCCAGTACTTC.

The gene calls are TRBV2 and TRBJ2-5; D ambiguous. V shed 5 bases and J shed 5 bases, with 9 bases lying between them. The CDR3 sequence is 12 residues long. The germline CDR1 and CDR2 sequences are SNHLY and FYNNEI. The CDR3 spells CASSYSTETQYF. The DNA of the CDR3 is TGTGCCAGCAGTTATTCCACGGAGACCCAGTACTTC. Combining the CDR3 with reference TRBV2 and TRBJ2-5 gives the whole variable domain EPEVTQTPSHQVTQMGQEVILRCVPISNHLYFYWYRQILGQKVEFLVSFYNNEISEKSEIFDDQFSVERPDGSNFTLKIRSTKLEDSAMYFCASSYSTETQYFGPGTRLLVL.

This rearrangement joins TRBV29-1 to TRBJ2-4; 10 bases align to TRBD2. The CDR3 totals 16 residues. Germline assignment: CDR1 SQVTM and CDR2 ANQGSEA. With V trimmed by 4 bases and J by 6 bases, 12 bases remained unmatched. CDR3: CSVVTSGKVFGNIQYF. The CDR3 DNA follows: TGCAGCGTTGTAACTAGCGGGAAGGTTTTTGGAAACATTCAGTACTTC.

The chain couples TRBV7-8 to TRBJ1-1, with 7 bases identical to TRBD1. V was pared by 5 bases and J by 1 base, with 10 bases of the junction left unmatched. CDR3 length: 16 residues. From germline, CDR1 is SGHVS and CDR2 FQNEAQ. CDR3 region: CASSDPPGQRNTEAFF. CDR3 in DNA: TGTGCCAGCAGCGATCCCCCGGGACAGCGGAACACTGAAGCTTTCTTT.

The DNA for the CDR3 is TGTGCCAGCAGCAGCCCCGGGACAGGGAAAGATTCGCTGTTTTTT. As protein: CASSSPGTGKDSLFF. The gene calls are TRBV6-6 and TRBJ1-4; 9 bases map to TRBD1. Germline V gene data show CDR1 as MNHNY and CDR2 as SVGAGI (reference sequence). The CDR3 spans 15 residues. Trimming removed 6 bases from V and 14 bases from J; junction bases left unmatched: 16.

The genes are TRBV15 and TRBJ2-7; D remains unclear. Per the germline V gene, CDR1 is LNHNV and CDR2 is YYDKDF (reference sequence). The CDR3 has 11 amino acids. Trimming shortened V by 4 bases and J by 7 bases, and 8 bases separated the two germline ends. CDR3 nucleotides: TGTGCCACCAGCAAATATCTAGAGCAGTACTTC. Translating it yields CATSKYLEQYF.

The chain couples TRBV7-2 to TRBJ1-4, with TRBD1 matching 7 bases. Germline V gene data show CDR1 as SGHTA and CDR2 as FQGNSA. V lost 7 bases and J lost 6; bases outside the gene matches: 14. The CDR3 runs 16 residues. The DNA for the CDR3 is TGTGCCAGCACCCAGGGGAGGGGGCTTTACGATGAAAAACTGTTTTTT. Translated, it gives CASTQGRGLYDEKLFF.

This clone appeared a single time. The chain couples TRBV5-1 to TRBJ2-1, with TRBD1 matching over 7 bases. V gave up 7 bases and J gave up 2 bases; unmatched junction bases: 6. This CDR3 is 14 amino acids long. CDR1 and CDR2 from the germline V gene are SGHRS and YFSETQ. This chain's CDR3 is CASWAGGTYNEQFF. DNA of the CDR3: TGCGCCAGCTGGGCAGGGGGAACCTACAATGAGCAGTTCTTC.

CDR3 residues: CASSPRTGVGANVLTF. The CDR3 DNA follows: TGTGCCAGCAGTCCCAGGACGGGGGTTGGGGCCAACGTCCTGACTTTC. The rearrangement joins TRBV28 to TRBJ2-6, with a weak D call TRBD2 (6 bases). V shed 5 bases and J shed 3 bases, with 14 bases lying between them. The CDR3 contains 16 residues. Per germline, CDR1 MDHEN and CDR2 SYDVKM.

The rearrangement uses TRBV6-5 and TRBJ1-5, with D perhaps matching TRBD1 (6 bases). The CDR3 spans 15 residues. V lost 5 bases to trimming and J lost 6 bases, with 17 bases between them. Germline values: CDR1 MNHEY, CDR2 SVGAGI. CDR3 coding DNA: TGTGCCAGCAGTGTGACAGGTGAATGGGCTCAGCCCCAGCATTTT. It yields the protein CASSVTGEWAQPQHF.